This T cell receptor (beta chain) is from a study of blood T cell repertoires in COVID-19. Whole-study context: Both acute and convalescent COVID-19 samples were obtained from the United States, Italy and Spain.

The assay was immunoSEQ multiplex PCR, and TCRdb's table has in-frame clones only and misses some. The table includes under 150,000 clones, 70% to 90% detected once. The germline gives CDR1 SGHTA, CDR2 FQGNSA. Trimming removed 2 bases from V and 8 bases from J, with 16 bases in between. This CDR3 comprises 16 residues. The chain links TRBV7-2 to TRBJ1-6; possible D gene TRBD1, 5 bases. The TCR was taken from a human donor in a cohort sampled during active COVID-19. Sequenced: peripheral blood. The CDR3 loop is CASSLRGGVRYSPLHF. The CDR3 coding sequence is TGTGCCAGCAGCTTACGCGGAGGGGTTAGATATTCACCCCTCCACTTT.